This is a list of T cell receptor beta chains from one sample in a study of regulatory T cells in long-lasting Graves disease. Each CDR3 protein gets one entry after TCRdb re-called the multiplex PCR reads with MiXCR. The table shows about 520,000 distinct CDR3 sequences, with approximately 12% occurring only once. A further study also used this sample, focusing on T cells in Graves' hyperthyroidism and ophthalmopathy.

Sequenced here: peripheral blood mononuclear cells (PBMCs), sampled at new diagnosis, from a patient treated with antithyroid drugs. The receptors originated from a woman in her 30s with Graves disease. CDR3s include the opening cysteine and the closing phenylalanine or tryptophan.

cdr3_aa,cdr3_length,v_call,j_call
CASSPTLAGITDTQYF,16,TRBV18,TRBJ2-3
CAGSLAGADIQYF,13,TRBV7-9,TRBJ2-4
CASSFRGSVIIYQPQHF,17,TRBV3-1,TRBJ1-5
CASSFPYQGAREQFF,15,TRBV7-9,TRBJ2-1
CATSRVYSNQPQHF,14,TRBV15,TRBJ1-5
CATSRDLGGSYNEQFF,16,TRBV15,TRBJ2-1
CASSFPGETQYF,12,TRBV7-2,TRBJ2-5
CSVEESLGTTQYF,13,TRBV29-1,TRBJ2-3
CASSEPGLALRTDTQYF,17,TRBV7-9,TRBJ2-3
CAISDYGQETQYF,13,TRBV10-3,TRBJ2-5
CASTEGGYGYTF,12,TRBV12-3/TRBV12-4,TRBJ1-2